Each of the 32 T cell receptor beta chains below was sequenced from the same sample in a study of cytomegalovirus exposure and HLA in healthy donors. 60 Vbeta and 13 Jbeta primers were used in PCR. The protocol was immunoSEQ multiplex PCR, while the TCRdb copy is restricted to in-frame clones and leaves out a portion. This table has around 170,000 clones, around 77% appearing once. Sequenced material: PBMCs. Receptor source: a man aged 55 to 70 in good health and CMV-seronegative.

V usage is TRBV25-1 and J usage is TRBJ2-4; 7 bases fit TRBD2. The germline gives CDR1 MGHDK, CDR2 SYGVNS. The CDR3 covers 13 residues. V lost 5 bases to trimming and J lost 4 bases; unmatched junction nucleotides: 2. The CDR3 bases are TGTGCCAGCAGTCCTAGCGGTAAAAACATTCAGTACTTC. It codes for CASSPSGKNIQYF.

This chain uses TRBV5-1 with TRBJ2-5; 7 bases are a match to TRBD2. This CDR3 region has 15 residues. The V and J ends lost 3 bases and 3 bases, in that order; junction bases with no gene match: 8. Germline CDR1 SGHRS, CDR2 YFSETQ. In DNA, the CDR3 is TGCGCCAGCAGCTCATGGGGGGGGAGAGAAGAGACCCAGTACTTC. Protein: CASSSWGGREETQYF.

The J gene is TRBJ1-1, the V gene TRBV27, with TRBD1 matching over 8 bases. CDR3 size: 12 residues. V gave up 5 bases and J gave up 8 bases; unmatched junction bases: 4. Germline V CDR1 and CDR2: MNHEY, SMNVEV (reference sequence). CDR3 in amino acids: CASSLRQGEAFF. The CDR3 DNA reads TGTGCCAGCAGTCTCAGACAGGGGGAAGCTTTCTTT.

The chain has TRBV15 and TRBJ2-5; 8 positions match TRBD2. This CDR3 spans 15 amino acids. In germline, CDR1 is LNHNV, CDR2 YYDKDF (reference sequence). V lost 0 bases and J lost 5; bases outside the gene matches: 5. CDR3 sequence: CATSRENSGGETQYF. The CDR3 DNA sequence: TGTGCCACCAGCAGAGAAAACTCGGGGGGGGAGACCCAGTACTTC.

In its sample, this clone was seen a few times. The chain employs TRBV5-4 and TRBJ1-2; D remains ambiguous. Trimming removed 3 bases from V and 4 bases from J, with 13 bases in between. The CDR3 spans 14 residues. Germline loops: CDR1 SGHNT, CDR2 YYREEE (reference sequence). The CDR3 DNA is TGTGCCAGCAGCTGGGCCTCAAAGTTCTATGGCTACACCTTC. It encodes CASSWASKFYGYTF.

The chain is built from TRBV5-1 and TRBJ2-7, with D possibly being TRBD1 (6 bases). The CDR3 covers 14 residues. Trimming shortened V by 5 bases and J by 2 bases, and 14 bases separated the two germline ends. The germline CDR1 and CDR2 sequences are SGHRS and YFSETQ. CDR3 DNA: TGCGCCAGCAGGCCCGGGACAAAAGCCTACGAGCAGTACTTC. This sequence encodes CASRPGTKAYEQYF.

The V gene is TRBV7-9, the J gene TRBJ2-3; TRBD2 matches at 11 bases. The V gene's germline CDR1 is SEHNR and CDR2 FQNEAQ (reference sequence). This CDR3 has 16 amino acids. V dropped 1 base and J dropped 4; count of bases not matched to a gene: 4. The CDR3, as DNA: TGTGCCAGCAGCTTAGGACTAGCGGGATGGGCAGATACGCAGTATTTT. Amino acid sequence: CASSLGLAGWADTQYF.

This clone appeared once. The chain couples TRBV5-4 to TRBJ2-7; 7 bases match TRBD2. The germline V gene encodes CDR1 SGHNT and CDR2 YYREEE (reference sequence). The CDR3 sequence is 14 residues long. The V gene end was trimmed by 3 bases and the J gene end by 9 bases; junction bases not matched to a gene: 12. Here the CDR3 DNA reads TGTGCCAGCAGCTCAACCCGAAAGGGAGGGACGCAGTACTTC. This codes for CASSSTRKGGTQYF.

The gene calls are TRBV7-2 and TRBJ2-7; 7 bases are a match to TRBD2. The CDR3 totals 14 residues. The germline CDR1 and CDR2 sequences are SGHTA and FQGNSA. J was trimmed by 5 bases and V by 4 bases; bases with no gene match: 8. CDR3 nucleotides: TGTGCCAGCAGCTCCACTATGACTAGCAACGAGCAGTACTTC. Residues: CASSSTMTSNEQYF.

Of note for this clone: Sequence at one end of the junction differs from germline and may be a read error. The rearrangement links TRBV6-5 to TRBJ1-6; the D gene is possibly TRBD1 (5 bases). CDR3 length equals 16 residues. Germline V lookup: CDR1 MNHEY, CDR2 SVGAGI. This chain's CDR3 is CASSYSEGLYNSPLNF. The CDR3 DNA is TGTGCCAGCAGTTACTCTGAGGGACTGTATAATTCACCCCTCAACTTT.

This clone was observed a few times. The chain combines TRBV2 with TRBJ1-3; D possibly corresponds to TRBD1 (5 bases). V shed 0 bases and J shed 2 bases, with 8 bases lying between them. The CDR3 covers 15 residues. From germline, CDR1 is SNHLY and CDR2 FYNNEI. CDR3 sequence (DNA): TGTGCCAGCAGTGAAGCAGGAGGGGCTGGAAACACCATATATTTT. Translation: CASSEAGGAGNTIYF.

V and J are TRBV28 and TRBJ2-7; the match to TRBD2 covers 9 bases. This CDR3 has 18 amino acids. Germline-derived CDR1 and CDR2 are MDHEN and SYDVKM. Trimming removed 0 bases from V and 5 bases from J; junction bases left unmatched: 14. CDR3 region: CASSLWGRSGLAFHEQYF. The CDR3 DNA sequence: TGTGCCAGCAGTTTATGGGGCCGATCGGGACTAGCTTTCCACGAGCAGTACTTC. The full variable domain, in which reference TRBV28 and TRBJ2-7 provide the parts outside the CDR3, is DVKVTQSSRYLVKRTGEKVFLECVQDMDHENMFWYRQDPGLGLRLIYFSYDVKMKEKGDIPEGYSVSREKKERFSLILESASTNQTSMYLCASSLWGRSGLAFHEQYFGPGTRLTVT.

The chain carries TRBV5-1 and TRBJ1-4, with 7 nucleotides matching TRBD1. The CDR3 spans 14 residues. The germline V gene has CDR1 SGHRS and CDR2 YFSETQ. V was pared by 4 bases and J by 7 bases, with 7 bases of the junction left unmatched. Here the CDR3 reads CASSRDSGGEKLFF. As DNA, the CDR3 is TGCGCCAGCAGCCGAGATTCAGGGGGTGAAAAACTGTTTTTT.

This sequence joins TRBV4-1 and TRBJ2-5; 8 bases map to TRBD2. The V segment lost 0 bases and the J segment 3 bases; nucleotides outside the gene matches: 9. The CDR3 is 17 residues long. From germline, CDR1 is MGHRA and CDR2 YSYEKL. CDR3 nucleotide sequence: TGCGCCAGCAGCCAAGAACCAAGCGGGGGCCTAAAAGAGACCCAGTACTTC. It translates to CASSQEPSGGLKETQYF.

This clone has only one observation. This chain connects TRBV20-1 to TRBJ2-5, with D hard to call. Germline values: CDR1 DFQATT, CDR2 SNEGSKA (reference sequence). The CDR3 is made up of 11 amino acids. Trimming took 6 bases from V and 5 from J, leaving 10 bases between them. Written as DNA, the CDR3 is TGCAGTGCCCCCCGGCGGGAGACCCAGTACTTC. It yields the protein CSAPRRETQYF.

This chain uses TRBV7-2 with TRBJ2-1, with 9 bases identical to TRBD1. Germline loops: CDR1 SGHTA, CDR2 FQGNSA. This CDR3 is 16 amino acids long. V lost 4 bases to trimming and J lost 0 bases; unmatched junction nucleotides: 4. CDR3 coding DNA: TGTGCCAGCAGCTCTGCGGGACAGGGCTCCTACAATGAGCAGTTCTTC. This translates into CASSSAGQGSYNEQFF.

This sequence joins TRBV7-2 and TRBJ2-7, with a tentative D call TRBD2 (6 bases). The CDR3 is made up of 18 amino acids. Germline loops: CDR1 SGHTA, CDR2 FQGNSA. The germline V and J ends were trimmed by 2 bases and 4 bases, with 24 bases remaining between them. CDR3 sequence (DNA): TGTGCCAGCAGCTTATGGGGCCCGGATCGGGACTTAAATTACGAGCAGTACTTC. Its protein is CASSLWGPDRDLNYEQYF.

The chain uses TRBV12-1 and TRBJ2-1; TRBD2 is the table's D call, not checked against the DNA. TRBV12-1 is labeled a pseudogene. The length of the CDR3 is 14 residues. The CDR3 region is CASSLPGGYNEQFF. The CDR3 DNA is TGTGCCAGCAGCTTACCGGGGGGCTACAATGAGCAGTTCTTC.

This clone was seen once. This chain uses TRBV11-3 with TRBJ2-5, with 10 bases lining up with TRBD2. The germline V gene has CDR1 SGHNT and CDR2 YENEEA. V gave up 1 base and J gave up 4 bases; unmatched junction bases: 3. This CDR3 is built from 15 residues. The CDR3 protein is CASSLGAGGAETQYF. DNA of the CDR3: TGTGCCAGCAGCTTAGGAGCGGGAGGGGCAGAGACCCAGTACTTC.

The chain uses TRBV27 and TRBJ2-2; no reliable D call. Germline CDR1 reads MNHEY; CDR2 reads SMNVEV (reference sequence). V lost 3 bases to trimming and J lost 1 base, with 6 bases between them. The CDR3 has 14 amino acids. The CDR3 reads CASSFLQNTGELFF. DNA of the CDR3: TGTGCCAGCAGTTTTTTACAGAACACCGGGGAGCTGTTTTTT.

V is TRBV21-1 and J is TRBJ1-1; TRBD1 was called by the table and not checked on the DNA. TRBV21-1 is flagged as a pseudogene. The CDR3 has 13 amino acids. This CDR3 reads CAGGLQGATEAFF. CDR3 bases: TGTGCCGGGGGGCTACAGGGGGCAACTGAAGCTTTCTTT.

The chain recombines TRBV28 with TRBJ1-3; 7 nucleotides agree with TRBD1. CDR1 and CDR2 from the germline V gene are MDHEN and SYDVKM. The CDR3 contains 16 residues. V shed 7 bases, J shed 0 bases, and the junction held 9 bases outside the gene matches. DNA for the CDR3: TGTGCCAGCACCACGACAGGGTCTAGCTCTGGAAACACCATATATTTT. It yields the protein CASTTTGSSSGNTIYF.

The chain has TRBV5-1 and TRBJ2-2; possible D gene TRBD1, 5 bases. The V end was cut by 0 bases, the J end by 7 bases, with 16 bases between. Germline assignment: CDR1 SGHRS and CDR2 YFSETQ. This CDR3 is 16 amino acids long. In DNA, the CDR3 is TGCGCCAGCAGCTTGGGGGCAGGGCGTTACGGCGGGGAGCTGTTTTTT. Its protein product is CASSLGAGRYGGELFF.

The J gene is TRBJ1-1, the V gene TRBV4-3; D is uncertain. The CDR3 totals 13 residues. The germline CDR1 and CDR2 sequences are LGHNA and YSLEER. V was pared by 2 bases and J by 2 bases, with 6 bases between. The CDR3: CASSQNLNTEAFF. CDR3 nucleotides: TGCGCCAGCAGCCAAAACTTAAACACTGAAGCTTTCTTT.

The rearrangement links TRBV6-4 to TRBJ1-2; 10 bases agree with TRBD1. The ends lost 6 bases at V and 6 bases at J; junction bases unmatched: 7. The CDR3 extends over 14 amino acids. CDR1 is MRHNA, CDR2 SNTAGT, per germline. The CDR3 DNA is TGTGCCAGCAGCGCCGGGACAGGGGAGGATGGCTACACCTTC. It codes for CASSAGTGEDGYTF.

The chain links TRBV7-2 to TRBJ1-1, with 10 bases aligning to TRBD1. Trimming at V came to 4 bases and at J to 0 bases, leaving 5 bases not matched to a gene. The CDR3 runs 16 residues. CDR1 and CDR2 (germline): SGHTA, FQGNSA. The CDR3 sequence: CASSSRTGGMNTEAFF. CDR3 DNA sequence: TGTGCCAGCAGCTCCCGGACAGGGGGGATGAACACTGAAGCTTTCTTT.

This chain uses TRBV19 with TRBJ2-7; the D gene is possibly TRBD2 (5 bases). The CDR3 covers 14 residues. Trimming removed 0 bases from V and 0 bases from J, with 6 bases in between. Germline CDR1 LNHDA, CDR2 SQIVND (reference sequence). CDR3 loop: CASSIDEGSYEQYF. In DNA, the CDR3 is TGTGCCAGTAGTATAGACGAGGGCTCCTACGAGCAGTACTTC.

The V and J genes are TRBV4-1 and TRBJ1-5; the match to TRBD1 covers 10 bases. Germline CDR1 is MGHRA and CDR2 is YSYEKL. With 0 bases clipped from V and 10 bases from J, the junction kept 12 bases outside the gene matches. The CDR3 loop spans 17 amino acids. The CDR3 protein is CASSQDRGQGPPRPQHF. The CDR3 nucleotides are TGCGCCAGCAGCCAAGATCGGGGACAGGGGCCACCAAGACCCCAGCATTTT.

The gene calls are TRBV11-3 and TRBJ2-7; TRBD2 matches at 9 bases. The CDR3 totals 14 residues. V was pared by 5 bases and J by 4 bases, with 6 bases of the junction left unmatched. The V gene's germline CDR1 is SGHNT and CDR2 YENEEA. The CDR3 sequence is CASSPGTSLYEQYF. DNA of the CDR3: TGTGCCAGCAGCCCCGGGACTAGCTTGTACGAGCAGTACTTC.

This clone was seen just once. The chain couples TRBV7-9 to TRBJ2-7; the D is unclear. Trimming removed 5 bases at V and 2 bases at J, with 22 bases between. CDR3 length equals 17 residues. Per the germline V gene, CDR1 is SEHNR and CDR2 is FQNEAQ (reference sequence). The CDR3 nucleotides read TGTGCCAGCAGCCATAACCCAGATCAGGTAACCACCTACGAGCAGTACTTC. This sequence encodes CASSHNPDQVTTYEQYF.

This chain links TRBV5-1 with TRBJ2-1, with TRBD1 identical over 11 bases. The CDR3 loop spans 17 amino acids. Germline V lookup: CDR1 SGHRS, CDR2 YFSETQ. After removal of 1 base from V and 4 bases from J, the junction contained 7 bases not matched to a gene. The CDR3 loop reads CASSLSVGQGVYNEQFF. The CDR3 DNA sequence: TGCGCCAGCAGCTTGAGTGTGGGACAGGGGGTTTACAATGAGCAGTTCTTC.

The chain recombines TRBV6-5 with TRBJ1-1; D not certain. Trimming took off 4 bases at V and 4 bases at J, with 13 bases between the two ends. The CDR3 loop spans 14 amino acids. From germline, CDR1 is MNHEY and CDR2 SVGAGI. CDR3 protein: CASSLQVPPTEAFF. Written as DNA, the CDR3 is TGTGCCAGCAGTTTGCAGGTACCCCCCACTGAAGCTTTCTTT.